The clone carrying this T cell receptor (beta chain) occurred a few times. The antigen is unknown. These data originate in a study of regulatory T cells in long-lasting Graves disease. Background on the study: The antithyroid drugs taken by newly diagnosed Graves' patients had been used for under 3 months.

For TCR beta, libraries came from iRepertoire HTBI primers and Arm-PCR of CDR3 regions. From the multiplex PCR reads, TCRdb called clonotypes with MiXCR, one entry per CDR3 protein. Of approximately 470,000 distinct CDR3 sequences in the sample, about 16% were seen once. Study-wide results and caveats: Accuracy might have suffered from few samples. With persistent disease, TRBV28, TRBJ1-2 and TRBJ2-5 were the favored segments.

Germline V lookup: CDR1 WSHSY, CDR2 SAAADI. The CDR3 loop spans 15 amino acids. With 6 bases clipped from V and 6 bases from J, the junction kept 9 bases outside the gene matches. Time point specified: newly diagnosed GD, antithyroid drugs for less than 3 months. RNA isolated from PBMCs was used to make the TCR library. These data were likewise used in another study, on T cells in Graves' hyperthyroidism and ophthalmopathy. This second report adds: Most thyroid clonotypes that were expanded above 0.001 also turned up in blood.

The sequencing here drew on peripheral blood mononuclear cells (PBMCs), taken at new diagnosis, from a patient treated with antithyroid drugs. V and J are TRBV10-2 and TRBJ2-1, with 9 nucleotides matching TRBD2. The TCR originated in a man aged 40-49 years with Graves disease. CDR3 bases: TGCGCCAGCAGCGAAGGGACTAGCAAGGTCAATGAGCAGTTCTTC. It translates to CASSEGTSKVNEQFF.